The 6 T cell receptor beta chains below all came from one sample that was sequenced in a study of cytomegalovirus exposure and HLA in healthy donors. PCR employed 60 Vbeta and 13 Jbeta primers. Here immunoSEQ multiplex PCR was the method, and the copy in TCRdb shows in-frame clones only, minus some. Found here are about 40,000 clones; the top ten clones hold about 6.3%. The sample taken for sequencing was PBMCs. The source is a young man in good health and CMV-seronegative.

The chain combines TRBV4-3 with TRBJ1-2; a weak D match, TRBD1 (6 bases). In germline, CDR1 is LGHNA, CDR2 YSLEER. This CDR3 spans 18 amino acids. V dropped 4 bases and J dropped 0 bases, with 21 bases sitting between them. This CDR3 is CASSPSLQGRSANYGYTF. The CDR3 bases are TGCGCCAGCAGCCCAAGTTTACAGGGAAGGTCGGCTAACTATGGCTACACCTTC.

V and J are TRBV27 and TRBJ2-1; D is unresolved. The V end was cut by 3 bases, the J end by 5 bases, with 14 bases between. Germline loops: CDR1 MNHEY, CDR2 SMNVEV (reference sequence). The length of the CDR3 is 15 residues. CDR3 sequence: CASSLNSYSNNEQFF. In DNA, the CDR3 is TGTGCCAGCAGTTTGAATTCGTACTCGAACAATGAGCAGTTCTTC.

The chain couples TRBV15 to TRBJ2-1; perhaps TRBD2 as D (5 bases). This CDR3 is 13 amino acids long. V gave up 0 bases and J gave up 6 bases, with 6 bases separating them. Germline V gene data show CDR1 as LNHNV and CDR2 as YYDKDF (reference sequence). CDR3 loop: CATSRERANEQFF. DNA for the CDR3: TGTGCCACCAGCAGAGAGAGGGCCAATGAGCAGTTCTTC.

The chain carries TRBV27 and TRBJ2-3; D is possibly TRBD2 (6 bases). The germline gives CDR1 MNHEY, CDR2 SMNVEV (reference sequence). The CDR3 contains 16 residues. V shed 6 bases and J shed 2 bases, with 18 bases lying between them. CDR3 DNA sequence: TGTGCCAGCAGCCCCCGGTGGGGGGAACTCACAGATACGCAGTATTTT. Its translation: CASSPRWGELTDTQYF.

The rearrangement links TRBV11-2 to TRBJ2-7; 7 nucleotides line up with TRBD1. The CDR3 consists of 17 residues. Germline lookup yields CDR1 SGHAT and CDR2 FQNNGV. Germline trimming cut 5 bases from V and 2 bases from J; bases unmatched to any gene: 15. CDR3 nucleotide sequence: TGTGCCAGCAGCATGCAGGGGACCGGGACAGCCGCCTACGAGCAGTACTTC. This sequence encodes CASSMQGTGTAAYEQYF.

The rearrangement joins TRBV2 to TRBJ1-5, with a tentative D call TRBD1 (5 bases). Germline loops: CDR1 SNHLY, CDR2 FYNNEI. V dropped 2 bases and J dropped 6 bases, with 17 bases sitting between them. This CDR3 region has 16 residues. This chain's CDR3 is CASSELAGFLGQPQHF. The DNA of the CDR3 is TGTGCCAGCAGTGAATTAGCAGGGTTTTTGGGTCAGCCCCAGCATTTT.